This T cell receptor (beta chain) was profiled in a study of blood T cell repertoires in COVID-19. Overall study: The origin of the acute and convalescent COVID-19 samples was the United States, Italy and Spain. PBMCs, B-cell-depleted T cells, or T cells were the source of the cDNA or gDNA that made up the material.

This CDR3 spans 16 amino acids. Germline V CDR1 and CDR2: SGHDT, YYEEEE. The V gene lost 5 bases and the J gene lost 6 bases, with 21 bases spanning the gap. The authors' processing: Scientists estimated how many nucleated cells there were by amplifying reference gene primers. Data came from immunoSEQ multiplex PCR; TCRdb stores just in-frame clones and leaves some out. Clone size and V and J calls were adopted from that table, with D and trimming inferred from the DNA. This sample has 70,000 or so clones, with around 78% found just once. This clonotype originated in a human donor in a cohort sampled during active COVID-19. Specimen: peripheral blood. This chain connects TRBV5-6 to TRBJ1-5; D possibly corresponds to TRBD1 (6 bases). The CDR3 here is CASSSDRFLASQPQHF. In DNA form, the CDR3 reads TGTGCCAGCAGTTCCGACAGGTTCCTGGCAAGTCAGCCCCAGCATTTT.